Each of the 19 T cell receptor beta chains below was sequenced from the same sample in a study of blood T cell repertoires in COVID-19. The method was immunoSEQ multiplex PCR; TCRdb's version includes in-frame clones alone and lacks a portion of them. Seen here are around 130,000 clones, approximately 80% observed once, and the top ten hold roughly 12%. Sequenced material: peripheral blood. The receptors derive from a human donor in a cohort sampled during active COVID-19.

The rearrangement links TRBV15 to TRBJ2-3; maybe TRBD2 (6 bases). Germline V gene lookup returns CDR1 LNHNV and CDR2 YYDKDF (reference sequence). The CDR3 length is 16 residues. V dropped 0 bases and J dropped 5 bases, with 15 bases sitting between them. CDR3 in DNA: TGTGCCACCAGCAGAGAACTAGCCGACTTGGGAGATACGCAGTATTTT. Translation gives CATSRELADLGDTQYF. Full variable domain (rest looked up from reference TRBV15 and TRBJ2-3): DAMVIQNPRYQVTQFGKPVTLSCSQTLNHNVMYWYQQKSSQAPKLLFHYYDKDFNNEADTPDNFQSRRPNTSFCFLDIRSPGLGDTAMYLCATSRELADLGDTQYFGPGTRLTVL.

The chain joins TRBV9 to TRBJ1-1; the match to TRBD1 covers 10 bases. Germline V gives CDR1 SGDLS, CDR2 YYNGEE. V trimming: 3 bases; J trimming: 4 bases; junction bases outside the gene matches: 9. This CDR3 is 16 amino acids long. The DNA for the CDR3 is TGTGCCAGCAGCGAAAGACAGGGGGCGCACGTCACTGAAGCTTTCTTT. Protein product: CASSERQGAHVTEAFF.

Here the CDR3 reads CASMAGHSAYEQYF. CDR3 in DNA: TGTGCCAGCATGGCGGGGCATTCGGCCTACGAGCAGTACTTC. V usage is TRBV6-5 and J usage is TRBJ2-7; TRBD2 is a possible D gene (6 bases). The CDR3 runs to 14 residues. V shed 7 bases and J shed 2 bases, with 15 bases lying between them. Germline V lookup: CDR1 MNHEY, CDR2 SVGAGI.

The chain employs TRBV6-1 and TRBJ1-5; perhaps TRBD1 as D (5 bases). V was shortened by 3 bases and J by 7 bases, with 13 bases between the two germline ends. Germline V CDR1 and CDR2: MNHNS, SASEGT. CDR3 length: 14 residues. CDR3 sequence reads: CASSEGQGSQPQHF. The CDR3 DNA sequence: TGTGCCAGCAGTGAGGGTCAGGGCAGCCAGCCCCAGCATTTT.

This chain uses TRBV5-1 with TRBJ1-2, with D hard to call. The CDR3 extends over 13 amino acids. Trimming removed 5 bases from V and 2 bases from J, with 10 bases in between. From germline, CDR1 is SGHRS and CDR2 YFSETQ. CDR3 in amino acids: CASRTENNYGYTF. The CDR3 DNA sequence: TGCGCCAGCAGGACGGAGAACAACTATGGCTACACCTTC.

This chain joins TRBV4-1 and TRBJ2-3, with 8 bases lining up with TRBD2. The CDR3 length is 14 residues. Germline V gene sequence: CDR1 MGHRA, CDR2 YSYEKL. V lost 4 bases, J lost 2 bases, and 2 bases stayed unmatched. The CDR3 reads CASSLSGDTDTQYF. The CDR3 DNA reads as TGCGCCAGCAGCCTTAGCGGGGACACAGATACGCAGTATTTT.

Written as DNA, the CDR3 is TGTGCCAGCGGACGGACTAGCGGGGGGGCCAATGAGCAGTTCTTC. Protein product: CASGRTSGGANEQFF. This chain uses TRBV27 with TRBJ2-1; TRBD2 agrees at 15 bases. CDR1 is MNHEY, CDR2 SMNVEV, per germline (reference sequence). J gave up 6 bases and V 8 bases, and 5 bases lay outside the gene matches. CDR3 size: 15 residues.

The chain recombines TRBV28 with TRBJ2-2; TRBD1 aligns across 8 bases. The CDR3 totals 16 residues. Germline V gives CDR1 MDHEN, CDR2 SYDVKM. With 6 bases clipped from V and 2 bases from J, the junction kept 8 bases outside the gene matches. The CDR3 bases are TGTGCCAGCAGAACATCAGGGGGCGGTAACACCGGGGAGCTGTTTTTT. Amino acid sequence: CASRTSGGGNTGELFF.

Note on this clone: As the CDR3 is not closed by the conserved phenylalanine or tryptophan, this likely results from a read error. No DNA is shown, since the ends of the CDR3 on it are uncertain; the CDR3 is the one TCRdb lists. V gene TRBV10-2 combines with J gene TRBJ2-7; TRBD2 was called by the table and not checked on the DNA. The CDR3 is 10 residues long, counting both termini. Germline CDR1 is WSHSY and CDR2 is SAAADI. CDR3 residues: CASSDGTQRI.

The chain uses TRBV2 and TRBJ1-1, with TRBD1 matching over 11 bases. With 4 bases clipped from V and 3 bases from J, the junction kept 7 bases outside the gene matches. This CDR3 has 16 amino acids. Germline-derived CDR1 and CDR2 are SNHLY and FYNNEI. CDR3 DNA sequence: TGTGCCAGCAGTGGGACAGGGGGCGCCGGGGACACTGAAGCTTTCTTT. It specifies CASSGTGGAGDTEAFF.

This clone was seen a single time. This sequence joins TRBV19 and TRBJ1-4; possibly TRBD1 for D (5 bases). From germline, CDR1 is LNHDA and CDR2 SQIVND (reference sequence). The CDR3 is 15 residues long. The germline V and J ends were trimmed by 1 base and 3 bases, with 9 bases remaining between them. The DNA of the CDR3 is TGTGCCAGTAGTATAGGGGAAGGGGCTAATGAAAAACTGTTTTTT. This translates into CASSIGEGANEKLFF.

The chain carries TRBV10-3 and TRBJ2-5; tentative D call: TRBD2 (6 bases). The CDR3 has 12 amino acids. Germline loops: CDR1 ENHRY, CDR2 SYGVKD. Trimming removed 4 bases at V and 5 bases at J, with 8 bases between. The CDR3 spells CAISGGRETQYF. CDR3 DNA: TGTGCCATCAGTGGAGGGAGGGAGACCCAGTACTTC.

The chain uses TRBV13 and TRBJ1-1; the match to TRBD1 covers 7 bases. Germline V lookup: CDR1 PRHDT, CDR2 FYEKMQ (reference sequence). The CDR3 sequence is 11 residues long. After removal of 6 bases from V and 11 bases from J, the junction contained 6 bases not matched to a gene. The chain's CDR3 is CASRSTGVAFF. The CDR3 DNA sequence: TGTGCCAGCAGGTCTACAGGGGTTGCTTTCTTT.

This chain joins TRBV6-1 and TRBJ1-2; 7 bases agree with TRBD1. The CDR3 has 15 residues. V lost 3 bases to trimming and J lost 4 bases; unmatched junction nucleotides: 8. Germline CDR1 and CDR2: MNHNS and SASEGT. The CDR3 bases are TGTGCCAGCAGTGAGTCCACAGGGGTCGTCTATGGCTACACCTTC. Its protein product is CASSESTGVVYGYTF.

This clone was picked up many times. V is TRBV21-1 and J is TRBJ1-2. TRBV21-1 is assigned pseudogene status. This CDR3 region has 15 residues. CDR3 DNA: TGTGCCAGCAGCAAAGGCGGACCAACTGGAGGTGGCTACACCTTC. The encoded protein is CASSKGGPTGGGYTF.

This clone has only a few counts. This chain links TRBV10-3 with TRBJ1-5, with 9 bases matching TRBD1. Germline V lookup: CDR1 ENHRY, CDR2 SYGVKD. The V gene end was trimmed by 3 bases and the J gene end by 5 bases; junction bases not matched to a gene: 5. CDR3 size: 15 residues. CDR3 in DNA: TGTGCCATCAGTGATGGGACAGGGTCCTATCAGCCCCAGCATTTT. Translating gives CAISDGTGSYQPQHF.

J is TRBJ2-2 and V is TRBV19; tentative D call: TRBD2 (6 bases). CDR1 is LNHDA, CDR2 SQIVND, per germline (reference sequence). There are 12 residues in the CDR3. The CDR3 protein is CVSGQGAGELFF. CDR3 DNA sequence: TGTGTGAGCGGGCAGGGCGCCGGGGAGCTGTTTTTT.

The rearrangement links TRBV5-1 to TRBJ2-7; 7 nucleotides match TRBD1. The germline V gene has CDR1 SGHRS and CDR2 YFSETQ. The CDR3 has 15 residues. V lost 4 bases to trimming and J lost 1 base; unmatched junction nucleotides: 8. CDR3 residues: CASSVTGNPSYEQYF. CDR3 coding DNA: TGCGCCAGCAGCGTGACAGGGAACCCTTCCTACGAGCAGTACTTC.

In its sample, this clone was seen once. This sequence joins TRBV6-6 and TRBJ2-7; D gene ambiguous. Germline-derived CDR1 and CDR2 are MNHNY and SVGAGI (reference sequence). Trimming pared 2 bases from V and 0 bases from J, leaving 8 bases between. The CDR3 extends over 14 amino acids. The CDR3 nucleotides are TGTGCCAGCAGTTACCCAGCGAGCTCCTACGAGCAGTACTTC. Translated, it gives CASSYPASSYEQYF.